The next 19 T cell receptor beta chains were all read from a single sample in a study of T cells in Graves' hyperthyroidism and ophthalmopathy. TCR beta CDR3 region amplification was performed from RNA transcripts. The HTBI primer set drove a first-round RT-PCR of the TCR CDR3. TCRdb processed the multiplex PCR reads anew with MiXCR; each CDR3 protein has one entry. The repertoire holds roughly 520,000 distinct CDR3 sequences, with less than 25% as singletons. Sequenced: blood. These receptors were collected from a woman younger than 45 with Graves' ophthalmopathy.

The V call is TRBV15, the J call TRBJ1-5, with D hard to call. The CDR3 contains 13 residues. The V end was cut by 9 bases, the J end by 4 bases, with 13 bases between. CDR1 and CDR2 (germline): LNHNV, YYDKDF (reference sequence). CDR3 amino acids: CATARGTNQPQHF. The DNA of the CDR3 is TGTGCCACTGCGAGAGGCACAAATCAGCCCCAGCATTTT.

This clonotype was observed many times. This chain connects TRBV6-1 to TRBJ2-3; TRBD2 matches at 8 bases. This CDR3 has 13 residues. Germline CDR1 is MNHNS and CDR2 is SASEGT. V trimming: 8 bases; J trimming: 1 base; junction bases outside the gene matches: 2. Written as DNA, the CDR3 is TGTGCCAGCCGAGCGGGGGGCACAGATACGCAGTATTTT. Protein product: CASRAGGTDTQYF.

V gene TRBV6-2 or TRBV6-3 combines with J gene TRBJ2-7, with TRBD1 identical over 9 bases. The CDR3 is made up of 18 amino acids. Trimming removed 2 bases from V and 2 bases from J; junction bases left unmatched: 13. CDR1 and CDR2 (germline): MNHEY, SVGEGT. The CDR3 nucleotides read TGTGCCAGCAGTTACGAAACGGAGGGGGGACAGGGAACCTACGAGCAGTACTTC. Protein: CASSYETEGGQGTYEQYF.

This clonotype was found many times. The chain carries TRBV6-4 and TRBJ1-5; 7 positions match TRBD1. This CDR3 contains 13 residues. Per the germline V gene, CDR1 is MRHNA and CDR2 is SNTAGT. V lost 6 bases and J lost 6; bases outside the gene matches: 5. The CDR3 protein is CASSGTEGQPQHF. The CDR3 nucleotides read TGTGCCAGCAGCGGGACAGAGGGTCAGCCCCAGCATTTT.

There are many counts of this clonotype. Here the CDR3 DNA reads TGCAGTGCTAGTTTGAAACAGGGAGGGTATGGCTACACCTTC. Translating it yields CSASLKQGGYGYTF. V gene TRBV20-1 combines with J gene TRBJ1-2, with D maybe TRBD1 (6 bases). CDR1 DFQATT and CDR2 SNEGSKA come from the germline V gene (reference sequence). This CDR3 has 14 residues. With 3 bases removed from V and 5 bases from J, the gap between germline ends came to 16 bases.

The CDR3 spells CASSSLGAQQPQHF. For the CDR3, the DNA is TGTGCCAGCAGCTCCTTAGGGGCTCAGCAGCCCCAGCATTTT. The chain couples TRBV7-9 to TRBJ1-5, with D maybe TRBD1 (5 bases). CDR3 length: 14 residues. Germline values: CDR1 SEHNR, CDR2 FQNEAQ (reference sequence). Trimming stripped 4 bases from V and 7 bases from J, with 14 bases between.

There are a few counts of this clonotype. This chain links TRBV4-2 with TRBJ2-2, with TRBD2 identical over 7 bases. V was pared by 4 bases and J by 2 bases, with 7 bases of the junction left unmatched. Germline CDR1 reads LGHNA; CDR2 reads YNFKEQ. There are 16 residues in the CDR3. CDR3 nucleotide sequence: TGTGCCAGCAGCCCTCGACTAGCTGTCAACACCGGGGAGCTGTTTTTT. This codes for CASSPRLAVNTGELFF.

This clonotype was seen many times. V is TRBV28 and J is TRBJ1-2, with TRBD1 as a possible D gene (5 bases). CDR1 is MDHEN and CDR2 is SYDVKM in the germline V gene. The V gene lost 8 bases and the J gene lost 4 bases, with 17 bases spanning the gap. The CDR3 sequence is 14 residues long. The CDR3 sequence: CASGFDSQAYGYTF. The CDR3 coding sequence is TGTGCCAGCGGGTTTGACAGTCAAGCCTATGGCTACACCTTC.

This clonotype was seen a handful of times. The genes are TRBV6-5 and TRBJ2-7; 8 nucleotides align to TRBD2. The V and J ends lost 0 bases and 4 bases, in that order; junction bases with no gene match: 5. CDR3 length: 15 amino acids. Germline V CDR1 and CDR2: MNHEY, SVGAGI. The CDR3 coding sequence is TGTGCCAGCAGTTACTCCGGGACTAGAGAATACGAGCAGTACTTC. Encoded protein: CASSYSGTREYEQYF.

The CDR3 region has the DNA TGCAGTGCTAGACGTGAGGGGGGTCAGCCCCAGCATTTT. Its protein is CSARREGGQPQHF. This rearrangement joins TRBV20-1 to TRBJ1-5, with a weak D call TRBD1 (6 bases). The V gene lost 2 bases and the J gene lost 6 bases, with 11 bases spanning the gap. Germline loops: CDR1 DFQATT, CDR2 SNEGSKA (reference sequence). The CDR3 consists of 13 residues.

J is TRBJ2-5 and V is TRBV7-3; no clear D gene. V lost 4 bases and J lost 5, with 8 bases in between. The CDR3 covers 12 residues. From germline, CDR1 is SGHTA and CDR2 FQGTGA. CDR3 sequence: CASSSSPETQYF. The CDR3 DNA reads TGTGCCAGCAGCTCTTCCCCTGAGACCCAGTACTTC.

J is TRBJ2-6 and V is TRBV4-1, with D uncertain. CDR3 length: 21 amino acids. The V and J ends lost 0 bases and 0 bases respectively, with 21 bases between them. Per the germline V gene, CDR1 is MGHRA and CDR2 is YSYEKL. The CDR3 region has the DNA TGCGCCAGCAGCCAAGATTGGGTTCTGGGCTTGCAGGACTCTGGGGCCAACGTCCTGACTTTC. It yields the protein CASSQDWVLGLQDSGANVLTF.

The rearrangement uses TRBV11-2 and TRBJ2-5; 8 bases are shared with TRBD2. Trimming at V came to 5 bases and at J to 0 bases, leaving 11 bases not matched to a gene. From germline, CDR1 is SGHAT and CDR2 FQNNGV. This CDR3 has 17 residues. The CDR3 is CASSPNGGGTYQETQYF. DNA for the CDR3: TGTGCCAGCAGCCCAAATGGCGGGGGGACGTACCAAGAGACCCAGTACTTC.

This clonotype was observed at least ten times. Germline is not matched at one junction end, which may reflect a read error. In nucleotides, the CDR3 is TGTGCCACCAGCCAGTTCGAGCCCAAAAACATTAAGTACTTC. It is translated as CATSQFEPKNIKYF. The chain is built from TRBV15 and TRBJ2-4; D not resolved. Germline V gene data show CDR1 as LNHNV and CDR2 as YYDKDF (reference sequence). This CDR3 is built from 14 residues.

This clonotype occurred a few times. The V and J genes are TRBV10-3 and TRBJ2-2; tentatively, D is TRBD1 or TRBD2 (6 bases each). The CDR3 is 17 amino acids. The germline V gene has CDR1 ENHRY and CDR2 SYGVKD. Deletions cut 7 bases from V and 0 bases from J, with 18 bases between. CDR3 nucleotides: TGTGCCATCACCCCTGGTCGGGGGCGCACGAACACCGGGGAGCTGTTTTTT. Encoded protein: CAITPGRGRTNTGELFF.

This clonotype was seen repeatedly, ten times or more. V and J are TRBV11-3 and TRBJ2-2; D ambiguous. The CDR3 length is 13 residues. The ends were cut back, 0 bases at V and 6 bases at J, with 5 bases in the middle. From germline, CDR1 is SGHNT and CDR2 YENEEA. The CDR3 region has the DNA TGTGCCAGCAGCTTAGATTGGCCCGGGGAGCTGTTTTTT. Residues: CASSLDWPGELFF.

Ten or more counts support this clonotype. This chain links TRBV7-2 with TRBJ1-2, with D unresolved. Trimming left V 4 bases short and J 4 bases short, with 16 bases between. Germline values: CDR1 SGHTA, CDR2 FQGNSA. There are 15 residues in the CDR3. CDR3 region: CASSSSRGRIYGYTF. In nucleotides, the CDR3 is TGTGCCAGCAGCTCAAGTCGAGGACGTATCTATGGCTACACCTTC.

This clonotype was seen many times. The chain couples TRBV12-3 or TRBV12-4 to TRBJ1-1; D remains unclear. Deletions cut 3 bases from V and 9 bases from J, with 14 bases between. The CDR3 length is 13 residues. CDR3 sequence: CASSFGREPQAFF. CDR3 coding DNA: TGTGCCAGCAGTTTTGGTAGGGAACCCCAAGCTTTCTTT.

As DNA, the CDR3 is TGTGCCAGCACCGACAGTAGCTATGGCTACACCTTC. Its protein is CASTDSSYGYTF. V gene TRBV6-1 combines with J gene TRBJ1-2, with a possible D match to TRBD1 (5 bases). CDR3 length: 12 residues. Trimming shortened V by 7 bases and J by 4 bases, and 10 bases separated the two germline ends. Germline V gene sequence: CDR1 MNHNS, CDR2 SASEGT.